These 20 T cell receptor beta chains were sequenced from one sample in a study of tumor and adjacent non-tumor tissue in lung cancer. TCRbeta libraries were built with three rounds of nested PCR, modified from ARM-PCR. TCRdb recomputed calls from the multiplex PCR reads with MiXCR, one row per CDR3 protein. The top ten hold roughly 19% of the sample, which has more than 85,000 distinct CDR3 sequences, 65% seen once. No cell sorting was done before RNA was extracted from the tissue. This non-tumor lung sample came from over 3 cm beyond the tumor edge. Sequenced: distant non-tumor lung tissue. The receptors were gathered from a man aged 30-40 years with non-small cell lung cancer.

This clonotype was seen once. It may be a read error: a sequence one base away is much more abundant. The genes are TRBV12-3 or TRBV12-4 and TRBJ1-1; TRBD1 matches at 7 bases. J gave up 13 bases and V 2 bases, and 10 bases lay outside the gene matches. This CDR3 is built from 13 residues. For the CDR3, the DNA is TGTGCCAGCAGTTTACCCGACAGGGCGCAAGTTTTCTTT. This translates into CASSLPDRAQVFF.

This clonotype was recorded at least ten times. This rearrangement joins TRBV6-5 to TRBJ1-4; no reliable D call. CDR1 is MNHEY and CDR2 is SVGAGI in the germline V gene. V was shortened by 2 bases and J by 5 bases, with 0 bases between the two germline ends. The CDR3 is made up of 11 amino acids. In nucleotides, the CDR3 is TGTGCCAGCAGTTACAATGAAAAACTGTTTTTT. Protein: CASSYNEKLFF.

This clonotype occurred many times. This sequence joins TRBV20-1 and TRBJ1-1; unclear D gene. The CDR3 runs to 15 residues. Trimming took off 3 bases at V and 1 base at J, with 15 bases between the two ends. Germline CDR1 and CDR2: DFQATT and SNEGSKA (reference sequence). The CDR3 loop is CSASPRTRTNTEAFF. In nucleotides, the CDR3 is TGCAGTGCTAGCCCTCGGACGAGGACGAACACTGAAGCTTTCTTT.

This clonotype was counted between two and nine times. The rearrangement uses TRBV11-2 and TRBJ1-2; maybe TRBD1 (6 bases). CDR1 is SGHAT, CDR2 FQNNGV, per germline. Trimming cost V 2 bases and J 5 bases, with 18 bases left between them. This CDR3 region has 16 residues. The CDR3, as DNA: TGTGCCAGCAGCTTACTCAAGGGGGTAAAAGGGTATGGCTACACCTTC. It translates to CASSLLKGVKGYGYTF.

The rearrangement uses TRBV11-2 and TRBJ2-7; the match to TRBD2 covers 8 bases. The CDR3 runs to 15 residues. Germline lookup yields CDR1 SGHAT and CDR2 FQNNGV. V was pared by 11 bases and J by 6 bases, with 18 bases of the junction left unmatched. The DNA for the CDR3 is TGTGCCGGCTGCTTAGGCGGAGGACTAGCAGCCGAGCAGTACTTC. Its protein is CAGCLGGGLAAEQYF.

The sample holds many counts of this clonotype. The CDR3 DNA reads TGCGCCAGCAGCCAAGATCAGGGGGCTGGGGCCAACGTCCTGACTTTC. Translating it yields CASSQDQGAGANVLTF. The chain uses TRBV4-3 and TRBJ2-6; 7 bases map to TRBD1. Germline loops: CDR1 LGHNA, CDR2 YSLEER. The V gene end was trimmed by 0 bases and the J gene end by 2 bases; junction bases not matched to a gene: 1. This CDR3 contains 16 residues.

The chain couples TRBV29-1 to TRBJ2-7; 10 bases fit TRBD1. Germline V gene data show CDR1 as SQVTM and CDR2 as ANQGSEA. This CDR3 is 18 amino acids long. This CDR3 reads CRVPETGGAGLSTHEQYF. In nucleotides, the CDR3 is TGCAGGGTCCCCGAGACAGGGGGCGCGGGATTATCAACCCACGAGCAGTACTTC.

About this clonotype: The junction and the germline gene differ at one end; a read error may be behind it. The chain has TRBV10-2 and TRBJ2-7, with D possibly being TRBD2 (5 bases). CDR3 length: 14 amino acids. CDR1 and CDR2 (germline): WSHSY, SAAADI. CDR3 sequence: CAGSESRAVYEQYF. The CDR3 bases are TGCGCCGGCAGTGAGTCGAGAGCGGTATACGAGCAGTACTTC.

Comment on this clonotype: This may come from a read error, since a much larger clone is one base off. The chain employs TRBV28 and TRBJ2-7, with 7 nucleotides matching TRBD1. Germline-derived CDR1 and CDR2 are MDHEN and SYDVKM. The V segment lost 7 bases and the J segment 4 bases; nucleotides outside the gene matches: 10. The CDR3 runs to 14 residues. The CDR3 reads CASNLGQDWYEQYF. DNA of the CDR3: TGTGCCAGCAATCTCGGACAGGACTGGTACGAGCAGTACTTC.

This clonotype was observed a few times. V usage is TRBV5-1 and J usage is TRBJ2-5; D is ambiguous. The V gene's germline CDR1 is SGHRS and CDR2 YFSETQ. CDR3 length equals 12 residues. V gave up 0 bases and J gave up 0 bases, with 0 bases separating them. CDR3 region: CASSLDQETQYF. DNA of the CDR3: TGCGCCAGCAGCTTGGACCAAGAGACCCAGTACTTC.

Concerning this clonotype: A read error may account for a junction end that differs from germline. CDR3 in DNA: TGTGCCAGCAGCTCCGGTCAGGGTACCGCTGAAGCTATCTTT. Translated, it gives CASSSGQGTAEAIF. The chain recombines TRBV11-3 with TRBJ1-1; TRBD1 might be the D (5 bases). CDR1 is SGHNT and CDR2 is YENEEA in the germline V gene. The CDR3 contains 14 residues.

This clonotype was observed a handful of times. The V and J genes are TRBV11-2 and TRBJ2-1; D is unclear. Germline lookup yields CDR1 SGHAT and CDR2 FQNNGV. This CDR3 has 14 residues. Trimming stripped 8 bases from V and 1 base from J, with 12 bases between. This chain's CDR3 is CASSPPGSYNEQFF. The CDR3, as DNA: TGTGCCAGCTCACCCCCCGGATCCTACAATGAGCAGTTCTTC.

Notes on this clonotype: A read error may explain this, as a much larger clone is one base away. V usage is TRBV6-5 and J usage is TRBJ1-1; TRBD1 might be the D (6 bases). Germline CDR1 and CDR2: MNHEY and SVGAGI. CDR3 length: 16 amino acids. V lost 5 bases and J lost 1, with 17 bases in between. CDR3: CASSQGAGATNTEAFF. In DNA, the CDR3 is TGTGCCAGCAGTCAGGGAGCGGGGGCAACGAACACTGAAGCTTTCTTT.

A few counts support this clonotype. A much larger clonotype is one base distant, so this may be a read error. The chain is built from TRBV29-1 and TRBJ1-2, with D perhaps matching TRBD1 (6 bases). V lost 6 bases and J lost 4, with 18 bases in between. The germline V gene has CDR1 SQVTM and CDR2 ANQGSEA. The CDR3 has 14 amino acids. The DNA for the CDR3 is TGCAGCGTGAGACAGACAATCAGGGGCTATGGCTACACCTTC. Amino acids: CSVRQTIRGYGYTF.

This clonotype was counted once. As the CDR3 is not closed by the conserved phenylalanine or tryptophan, this likely results from a read error. This rearrangement joins TRBV12-3 or TRBV12-4 to TRBJ1-5; 9 bases agree with TRBD1. The CDR3 sequence is 15 residues long. CDR3 loop: CASSYQTGGDQAQHS. The CDR3 coding sequence is TGTGCCAGTAGTTACCAGACAGGGGGGGATCAGGCCCAGCATTCT.

On this clonotype itself: A much bigger clone sits one base away, suggesting this may be a read error. The chain uses TRBV12-3 or TRBV12-4 and TRBJ2-2; TRBD2 agrees at 12 bases. The CDR3 has 14 residues. The CDR3 DNA reads as TGTGCCAGCACCCTAGCGGGGGGGGCCGGGAAGCTGTTTTTT. This codes for CASTLAGGAGKLFF.

As for this clonotype: A much larger clone is a single base away; this may be a read error. No conserved phenylalanine or tryptophan ends this CDR3, so it is likely a read error. The rearrangement joins TRBV24-1 to TRBJ1-1; D might be TRBD1 (5 bases). Germline V gene lookup returns CDR1 KGHDR and CDR2 SFDVKD. This CDR3 has 13 amino acids. The V end was cut by 9 bases, the J end by 4 bases, with 14 bases between. CDR3 amino acids: CATQASGGTEAFS. As DNA, the CDR3 is TGTGCCACCCAAGCGTCGGGGGGCACTGAAGCTTTCTCT.

This clonotype was picked up many times. The genes are TRBV20-1 and TRBJ2-2, with a possible D match to TRBD2 (7 bases). The CDR3 covers 17 residues. V shed 1 base and J shed 7 bases, with 22 bases lying between them. Germline loops: CDR1 DFQATT, CDR2 SNEGSKA (reference sequence). The CDR3 DNA reads as TGCAGTGCTAGAGCCGGGGCCGGGGGGCGCTGGGACGGGGAGCTGTTTTTT. Protein product: CSARAGAGGRWDGELFF.

As to this clonotype: The germline gene is not matched at one end of the junction; a read error may be the cause. This chain joins TRBV11-3 and TRBJ2-2, with D perhaps being TRBD1 or TRBD2 (5 bases each). This CDR3 contains 14 residues. CDR1 is SGHNT and CDR2 is YENEEA in the germline V gene. This chain's CDR3 is CASSHRGLTGELFF. For the CDR3, the DNA is TGTGCCAGCAGCCATCGGGGCCTCACCGGTGAGCTGTTTTTT. Filled out from reference TRBV11-3 and TRBJ2-2, the complete variable domain reads EAGVVQSPRYKIIEKKQPVAFWCNPISGHNTLYWYLQNLGQGPELLIRYENEEAVDDSQLPKDRFSAERLKGVDSTLKIQPAELGDSAVYLCASSHRGLTGELFFGEGSRLTVL.

On this clonotype: A junction boundary mismatches the germline segment, possibly from a read error. V gene TRBV11-2 combines with J gene TRBJ1-1, with 8 positions matching TRBD1. The CDR3 totals 13 residues. The germline CDR1 and CDR2 sequences are SGHAT and FQNNGV. As DNA, the CDR3 is TGTGCCAGCATCTCGGGACAGGAGCTTGAAGCTCTCTTT. This codes for CASISGQELEALF. Looking up the rest from reference TRBV11-2 and TRBJ1-1 gives the full variable domain: EAGVAQSPRYKIIEKRQSVAFWCNPISGHATLYWYQQILGQGPKLLIQFQNNGVVDDSQLPKDRFSAERLKGVDSTLKIQPAKLEDSAVYLCASISGQELEALFGQGTRLTVV.